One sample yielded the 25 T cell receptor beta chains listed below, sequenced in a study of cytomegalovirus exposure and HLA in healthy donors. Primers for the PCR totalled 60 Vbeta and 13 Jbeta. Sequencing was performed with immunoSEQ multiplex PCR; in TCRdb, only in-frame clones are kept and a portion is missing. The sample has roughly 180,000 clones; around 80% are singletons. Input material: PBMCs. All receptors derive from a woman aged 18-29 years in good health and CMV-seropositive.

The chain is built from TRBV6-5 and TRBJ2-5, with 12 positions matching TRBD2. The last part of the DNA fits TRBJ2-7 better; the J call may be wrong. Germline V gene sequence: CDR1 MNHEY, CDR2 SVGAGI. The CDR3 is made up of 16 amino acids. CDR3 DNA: TGTGCCAGCAGTTACTCCCTAGCGGGGGGGCCCAACGAGCAGTACTTC. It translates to CASSYSLAGGPNEQYF.

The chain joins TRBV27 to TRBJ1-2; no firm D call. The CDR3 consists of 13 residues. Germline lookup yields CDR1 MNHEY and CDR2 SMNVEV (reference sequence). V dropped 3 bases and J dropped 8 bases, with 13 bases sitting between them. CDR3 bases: TGTGCCAGCAGTTTTAGCGCGTTTGGAGGCTACACCTTC. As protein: CASSFSAFGGYTF.

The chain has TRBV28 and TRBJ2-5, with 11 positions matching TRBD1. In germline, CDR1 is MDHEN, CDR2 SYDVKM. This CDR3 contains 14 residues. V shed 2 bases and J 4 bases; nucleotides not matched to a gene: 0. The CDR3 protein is CASSLGTGGETQYF. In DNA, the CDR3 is TGTGCCAGCAGTTTAGGGACAGGGGGAGAGACCCAGTACTTC.

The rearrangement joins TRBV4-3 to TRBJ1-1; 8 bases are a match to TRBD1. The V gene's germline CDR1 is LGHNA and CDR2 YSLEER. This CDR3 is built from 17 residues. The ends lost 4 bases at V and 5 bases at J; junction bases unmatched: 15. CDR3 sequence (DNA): TGCGCCAGCAGCCGAAGTGTAACCGGACAGGGTCGTACTGAAGCTTTCTTT. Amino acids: CASSRSVTGQGRTEAFF.

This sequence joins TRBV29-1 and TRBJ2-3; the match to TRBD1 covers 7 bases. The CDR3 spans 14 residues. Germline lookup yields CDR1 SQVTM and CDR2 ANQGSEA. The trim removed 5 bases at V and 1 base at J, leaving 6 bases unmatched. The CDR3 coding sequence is TGCAGCGTTAACGACAGGGTAGGCACAGATACGCAGTATTTT. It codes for CSVNDRVGTDTQYF.

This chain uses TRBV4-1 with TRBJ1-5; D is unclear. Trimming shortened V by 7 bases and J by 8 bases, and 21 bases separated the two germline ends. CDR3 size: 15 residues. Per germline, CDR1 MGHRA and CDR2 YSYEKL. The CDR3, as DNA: TGCGCCAGCACCCTAGGTTTAGGGCTCGGGGAGCCCCAGCATTTT. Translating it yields CASTLGLGLGEPQHF.

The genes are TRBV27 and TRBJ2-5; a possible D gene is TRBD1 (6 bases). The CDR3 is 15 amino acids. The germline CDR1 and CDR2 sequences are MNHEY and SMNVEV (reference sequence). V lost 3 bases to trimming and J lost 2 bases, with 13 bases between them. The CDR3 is CASSFSGAVQETQYF. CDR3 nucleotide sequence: TGTGCCAGCAGTTTCTCAGGGGCCGTTCAAGAGACCCAGTACTTC.

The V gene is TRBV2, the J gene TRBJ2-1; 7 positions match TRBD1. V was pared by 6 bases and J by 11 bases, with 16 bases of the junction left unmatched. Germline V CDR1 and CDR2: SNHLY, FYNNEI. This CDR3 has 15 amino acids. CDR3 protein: CASSYRGSFLNQQFF. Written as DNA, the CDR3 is TGTGCCAGCAGCTACAGGGGCTCCTTCCTAAATCAGCAGTTCTTC.

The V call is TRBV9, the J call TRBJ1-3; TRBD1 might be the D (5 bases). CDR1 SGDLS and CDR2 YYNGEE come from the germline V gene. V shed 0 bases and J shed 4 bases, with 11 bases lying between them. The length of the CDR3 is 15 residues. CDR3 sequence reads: CASSVGGDGGNTIYF. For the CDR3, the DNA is TGTGCCAGCAGCGTAGGGGGGGACGGCGGAAACACCATATATTTT.

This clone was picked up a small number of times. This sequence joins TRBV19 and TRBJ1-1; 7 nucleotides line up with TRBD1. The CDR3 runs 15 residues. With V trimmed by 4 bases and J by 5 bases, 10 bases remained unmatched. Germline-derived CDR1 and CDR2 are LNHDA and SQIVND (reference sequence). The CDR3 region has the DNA TGTGCCAGTAGTAGCAGGACAGGCGGTTTGACTGAAGCTTTCTTT. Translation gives CASSSRTGGLTEAFF. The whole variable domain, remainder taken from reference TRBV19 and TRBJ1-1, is DGGITQSPKYLFRKEGQNVTLSCEQNLNHDAMYWYRQDPGQGLRLIYYSQIVNDFQKGDIAEGYSVSREKKESFPLTVTSAQKNPTAFYLCASSSRTGGLTEAFFGQGTRLTVV.

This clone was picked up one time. The DNA for the CDR3 is TGTGCCAGCAGCTTGGGACAGGGGGGTAACTCCTACGAGCAGTACTTC. It codes for CASSLGQGGNSYEQYF. The chain joins TRBV5-5 to TRBJ2-7, with 9 bases lining up with TRBD1. The length of the CDR3 is 16 residues. Germline CDR1 is SGHKS and CDR2 is YYEKEE (reference sequence). V lost 0 bases, J lost 0 bases, and 4 bases stayed unmatched.

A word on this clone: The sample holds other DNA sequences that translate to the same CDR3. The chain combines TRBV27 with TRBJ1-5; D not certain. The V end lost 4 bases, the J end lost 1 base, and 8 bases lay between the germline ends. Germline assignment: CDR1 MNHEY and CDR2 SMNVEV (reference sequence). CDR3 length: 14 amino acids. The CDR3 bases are TGTGCCAGCAGTTCGGCGGGAAGCAATCAGCCCCAGCATTTT. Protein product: CASSSAGSNQPQHF.

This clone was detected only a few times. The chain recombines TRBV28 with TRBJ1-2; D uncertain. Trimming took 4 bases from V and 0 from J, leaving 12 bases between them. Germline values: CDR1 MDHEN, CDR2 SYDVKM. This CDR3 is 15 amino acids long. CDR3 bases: TGTGCCAGCAGTTACAGCAAATCTTCTAACTATGGCTACACCTTC. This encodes CASSYSKSSNYGYTF.

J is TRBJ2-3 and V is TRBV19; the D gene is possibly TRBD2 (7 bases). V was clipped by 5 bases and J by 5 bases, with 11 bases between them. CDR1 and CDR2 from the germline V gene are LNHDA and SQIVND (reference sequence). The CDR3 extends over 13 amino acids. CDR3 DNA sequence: TGTGCCAGTAGTTACAGGGAGGGAGATACGCAGTATTTT. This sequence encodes CASSYREGDTQYF.

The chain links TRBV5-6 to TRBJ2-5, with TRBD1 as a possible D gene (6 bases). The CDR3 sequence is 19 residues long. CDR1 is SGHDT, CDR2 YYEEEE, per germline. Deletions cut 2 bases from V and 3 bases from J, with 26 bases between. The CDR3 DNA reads TGTGCCAGCAGCTTCCGGGCAGGGGTTCGGACCTCGTTAAAAGAGACCCAGTACTTC. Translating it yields CASSFRAGVRTSLKETQYF.

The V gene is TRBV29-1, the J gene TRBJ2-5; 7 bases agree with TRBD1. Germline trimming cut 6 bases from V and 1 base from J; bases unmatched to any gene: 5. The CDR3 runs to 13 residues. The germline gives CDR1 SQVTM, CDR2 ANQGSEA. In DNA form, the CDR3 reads TGCAGCGTGGATTGGACAGGCCAAGAGACCCAGTACTTC. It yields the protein CSVDWTGQETQYF.

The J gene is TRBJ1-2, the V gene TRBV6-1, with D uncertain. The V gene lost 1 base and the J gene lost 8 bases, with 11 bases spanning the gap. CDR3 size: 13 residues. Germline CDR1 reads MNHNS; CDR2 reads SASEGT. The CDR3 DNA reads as TGTGCCAGCAGTGAAGTAGGAGGGTACGGCTACACCTTC. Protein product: CASSEVGGYGYTF.

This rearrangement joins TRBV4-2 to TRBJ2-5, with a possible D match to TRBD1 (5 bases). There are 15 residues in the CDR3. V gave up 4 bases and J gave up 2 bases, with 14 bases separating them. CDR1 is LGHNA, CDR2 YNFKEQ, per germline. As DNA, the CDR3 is TGTGCCAGCAGCCCCGGAACAGGCGATCAAGAGACCCAGTACTTC. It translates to CASSPGTGDQETQYF.

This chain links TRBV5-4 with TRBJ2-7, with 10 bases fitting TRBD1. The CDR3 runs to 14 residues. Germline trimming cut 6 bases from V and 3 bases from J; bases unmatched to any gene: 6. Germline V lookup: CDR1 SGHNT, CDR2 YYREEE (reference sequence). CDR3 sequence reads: CASTRDRGYYEQYF. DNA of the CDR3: TGTGCCAGCACCCGGGACAGGGGATACTACGAGCAGTACTTC.

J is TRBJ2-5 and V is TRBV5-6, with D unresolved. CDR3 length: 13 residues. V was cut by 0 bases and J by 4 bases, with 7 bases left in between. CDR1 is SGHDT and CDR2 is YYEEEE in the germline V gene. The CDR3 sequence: CASSLDYGETQYF. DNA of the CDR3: TGTGCCAGCAGCTTGGACTACGGAGAGACCCAGTACTTC.

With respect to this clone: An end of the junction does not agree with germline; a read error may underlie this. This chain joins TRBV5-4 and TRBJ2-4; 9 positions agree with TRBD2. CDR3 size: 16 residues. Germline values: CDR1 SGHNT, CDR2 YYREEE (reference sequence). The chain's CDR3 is CASSDPSGIAKNSQYF. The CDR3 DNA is TGTGCCAGCAGCGACCCTAGCGGGATAGCCAAAAACAGTCAGTACTTC. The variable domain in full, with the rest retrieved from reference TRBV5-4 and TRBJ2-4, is ETGVTQSPTHLIKTRGQQVTLRCSSQSGHNTVSWYQQALGQGPQFIFQYYREEENGRGNFPPRFSGLQFPNYSSELNVNALELDDSALYLCASSDPSGIAKNSQYFGAGTRLSVL.

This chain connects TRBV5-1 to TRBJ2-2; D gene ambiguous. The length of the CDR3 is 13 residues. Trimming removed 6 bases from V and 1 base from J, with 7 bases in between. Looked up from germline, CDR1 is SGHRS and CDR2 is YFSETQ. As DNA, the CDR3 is TGCGCCAGCACTCGCGGGAACACCGGGGAGCTGTTTTTT. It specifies CASTRGNTGELFF.

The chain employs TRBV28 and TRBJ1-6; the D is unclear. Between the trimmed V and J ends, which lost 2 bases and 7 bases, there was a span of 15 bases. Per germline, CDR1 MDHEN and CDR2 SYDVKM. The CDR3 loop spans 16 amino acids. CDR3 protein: CASSLGGSGWNSPLHF. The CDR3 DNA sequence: TGTGCCAGCAGTTTAGGCGGTTCGGGGTGGAATTCACCCCTCCACTTT.

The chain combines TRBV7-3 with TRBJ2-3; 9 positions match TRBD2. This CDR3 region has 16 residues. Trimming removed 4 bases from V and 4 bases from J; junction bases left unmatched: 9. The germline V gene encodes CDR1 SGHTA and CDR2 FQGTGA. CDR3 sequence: CASSSGASGEADTQYF. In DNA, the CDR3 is TGTGCCAGCAGCTCCGGGGCTAGCGGGGAGGCAGATACGCAGTATTTT.

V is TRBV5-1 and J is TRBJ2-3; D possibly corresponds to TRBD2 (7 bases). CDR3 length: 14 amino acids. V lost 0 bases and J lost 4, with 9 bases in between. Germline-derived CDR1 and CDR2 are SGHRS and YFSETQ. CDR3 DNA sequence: TGCGCCAGCAGCTTGGGGGGGGGCGCAGATACGCAGTATTTT. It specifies CASSLGGGADTQYF.